Below are 26 T cell receptor beta chains sequenced from a single sample in a study of immune evolution from preneoplasia to lung adenocarcinoma. The data were produced by immunoSEQ multiplex PCR, yet TCRdb's version contains in-frame clones alone and is incomplete. The sample includes 10,000 or so clones, 76% of them seen just once. Material for sequencing was FFPE normal lung tissue adjacent to the tumor. The receptors derive from a person in their sixties with lung adenocarcinoma. Some clones in this sample may be carry-over from other donors' samples.

The chain joins TRBV6-5 to TRBJ1-5; a possible D gene is TRBD1 (5 bases). V was cut by 6 bases and J by 4 bases, with 16 bases left in between. Per the germline V gene, CDR1 is MNHEY and CDR2 is SVGAGI. This CDR3 spans 15 amino acids. CDR3 protein: CASSRLEGRNQPQHF. CDR3 coding DNA: TGTGCCAGCAGCCGCCTTGAGGGGAGGAATCAGCCCCAGCATTTT.

CDR3 region: CASSRSPGTGVGEQYF. DNA of the CDR3: TGTGCCAGCAGTCGCTCGCCGGGGACAGGGGTCGGGGAGCAGTACTTC. The chain links TRBV27 to TRBJ2-7; 10 bases line up with TRBD1. CDR1 is MNHEY, CDR2 SMNVEV, per germline (reference sequence). V lost 5 bases to trimming and J lost 7 bases; unmatched junction nucleotides: 14. The CDR3 has 16 residues.

This sequence joins TRBV4-1 and TRBJ2-6, with TRBD1 identical over 8 bases. The CDR3 runs 20 residues. The ends lost 0 bases at V and 2 bases at J; junction bases unmatched: 12. CDR1 is MGHRA, CDR2 YSYEKL, per germline. CDR3 nucleotide sequence: TGCGCCAGCAGCCAAGATCTTTCTGGACAGGGAGTAGCTGGGGCCAACGTCCTGACTTTC. It is translated as CASSQDLSGQGVAGANVLTF.

The chain is built from TRBV9 and TRBJ2-4, with D unresolved. CDR1 is SGDLS and CDR2 is YYNGEE in the germline V gene. V shed 3 bases and J shed 1 base, with 8 bases lying between them. The CDR3 runs 14 residues. CDR3 in amino acids: CASSGEGAKNIQYF. CDR3 sequence (DNA): TGTGCCAGCAGCGGCGAAGGGGCCAAAAACATTCAGTACTTC.

The V call is TRBV30, the J call TRBJ2-3; TRBD2 aligns across 9 bases. This CDR3 contains 15 residues. CDR1 and CDR2 (germline): GTSNPN, SVGIG (reference sequence). V was clipped by 4 bases and J by 6 bases; unmatched bases: 11. CDR3 in amino acids: CAWNVISGRSDTQYF. CDR3 DNA: TGTGCCTGGAACGTTATAAGCGGGAGGAGCGATACGCAGTATTTT.

The rearrangement uses TRBV2 and TRBJ2-2, with TRBD1 identical over 11 bases. V dropped 7 bases and J dropped 3; count of bases not matched to a gene: 7. Germline V gives CDR1 SNHLY, CDR2 FYNNEI. The CDR3 consists of 16 residues. CDR3 residues: CASTDGQGADTGELFF. CDR3 DNA: TGTGCCAGCACCGATGGACAGGGGGCGGACACCGGGGAGCTGTTTTTT.

This clone was seen once. J is TRBJ2-1 and V is TRBV7-9; 13 bases agree with TRBD2. The V gene end was trimmed by 3 bases and the J gene end by 9 bases; junction bases not matched to a gene: 14. Germline assignment: CDR1 SEHNR and CDR2 FQNEAQ (reference sequence). This CDR3 is built from 18 residues. DNA for the CDR3: TGTGCCAGCAGCTTCTACCCACCCGGACTAGCGGGGGAGGGTGAGCAGTTCTTC. Translated: CASSFYPPGLAGEGEQFF.

This rearrangement joins TRBV5-6 to TRBJ2-1, with D hard to call. This CDR3 has 11 amino acids. Germline CDR1 and CDR2: SGHDT and YYEEEE. V gave up 1 base and J gave up 12 bases, with 8 bases separating them. CDR3 sequence reads: CASSLSGPQFF. The CDR3 nucleotides are TGTGCCAGCAGCTTGAGTGGACCGCAGTTCTTC.

The chain is built from TRBV21-1 and TRBJ1-5. TRBV21-1 is assigned pseudogene status. The CDR3 contains 15 residues. The CDR3, as DNA: TGTGCCAGCAGCAATGAAAGGCCTAGCAATCAGCCCCAGCATTTT. Protein: CASSNERPSNQPQHF.

The gene calls are TRBV7-2 and TRBJ2-3; D unresolved. Germline V lookup: CDR1 SGHTA, CDR2 FQGNSA. The germline V and J ends were trimmed by 7 bases and 2 bases, with 10 bases remaining between them. This CDR3 is built from 13 residues. CDR3 residues: CASKTDLTDTQYF. CDR3 nucleotides: TGTGCCAGCAAAACGGACCTCACAGATACGCAGTATTTT. The full variable domain, rest sourced from reference TRBV7-2 and TRBJ2-3, is GAGVSQSPSNKVTEKGKDVELRCDPISGHTALYWYRQSLGQGLEFLIYFQGNSAPDKSGLPSDRFSAERTGGSVSTLTIQRTQQEDSAVYLCASKTDLTDTQYFGPGTRLTVL.

This clone was observed a single time. The rearrangement uses TRBV7-9 and TRBJ1-5; 9 nucleotides align to TRBD1. J lost 6 bases, V lost 5 bases, and 8 bases had no gene match. The CDR3 spans 15 residues. CDR1 is SEHNR, CDR2 FQNEAQ, per germline (reference sequence). The CDR3 coding sequence is TGTGCCAGCAGCCCCCGGGACAGGGAGGCTCAGCCCCAGCATTTT. Residues: CASSPRDREAQPQHF.

This clone was counted once. A clone one base away is much larger, so this may be a read error. V gene TRBV5-1 combines with J gene TRBJ2-1, with 9 bases matching TRBD2. The trim removed 0 bases at V and 9 bases at J, leaving 10 bases unmatched. The CDR3 covers 16 residues. The germline CDR1 and CDR2 sequences are SGHRS and YFSETQ. The CDR3 here is CASSLGSSGKAPEQFF. CDR3 DNA: TGCGCCAGCAGCTTGGGGTCTAGCGGGAAGGCCCCTGAGCAGTTCTTC. Full variable domain (rest looked up from reference TRBV5-1 and TRBJ2-1): KAGVTQTPRYLIKTRGQQVTLSCSPISGHRSVSWYQQTPGQGLQFLFEYFSETQRNKGNFPGRFSGRQFSNSRSEMNVSTLELGDSALYLCASSLGSSGKAPEQFFGPGTRLTVL.

The chain is built from TRBV7-9 and TRBJ1-4; the D is unclear. This CDR3 spans 14 amino acids. Germline V gives CDR1 SEHNR, CDR2 FQNEAQ (reference sequence). The ends were cut back, 2 bases at V and 5 bases at J, with 9 bases in the middle. CDR3 in amino acids: CASSLNGRNEKLFF. The CDR3 DNA reads TGTGCCAGCAGCTTAAATGGGAGAAATGAAAAACTGTTTTTT. The entire variable domain, with the rest obtained from reference TRBV7-9 and TRBJ1-4, is as follows: DTGVSQNPRHKITKRGQNVTFRCDPISEHNRLYWYRQTLGQGPEFLTYFQNEAQLEKSRLLSDRFSAERPKGSFSTLEIQRTEQGDSAMYLCASSLNGRNEKLFFGSGTQLSVL.

A remark on this clone: An end of the junction does not agree with germline; a read error may underlie this. V gene TRBV7-9 combines with J gene TRBJ1-4; D may be TRBD1 (5 bases). The CDR3 covers 15 residues. CDR1 and CDR2 (germline): SEHNR, FQNEAQ (reference sequence). This CDR3 is CVSSWTGGRHEKLFF. DNA for the CDR3: TGTGTCAGCAGTTGGACGGGGGGACGACATGAAAAACTGTTTTTT.

The gene calls are TRBV19 and TRBJ2-1; 11 nucleotides align to TRBD1. CDR1 and CDR2 (germline): LNHDA, SQIVND (reference sequence). The CDR3 is 16 amino acids. V shed 6 bases and J 6 bases; nucleotides not matched to a gene: 10. CDR3 bases: TGTGCCAGTAGCAGACGGGGGGGGACAGGGGGCAATGAGCAGTTCTTC. Residues: CASSRRGGTGGNEQFF.

This chain uses TRBV5-4 with TRBJ2-1, with D unclear. The germline V gene encodes CDR1 SGHNT and CDR2 YYREEE (reference sequence). Trimming removed 7 bases at V and 7 bases at J, with 15 bases between. This CDR3 contains 13 residues. CDR3 sequence: CASQTLGWNEQFF. Here the CDR3 DNA reads TGTGCCAGCCAAACTTTGGGCTGGAATGAGCAGTTCTTC.

The chain links TRBV19 to TRBJ1-1, with D unresolved. The CDR3 is 13 amino acids. From germline, CDR1 is LNHDA and CDR2 SQIVND (reference sequence). V lost 1 base and J lost 4, with 7 bases in between. Here the CDR3 DNA reads TGTGCCAGTAGTATAGGGTTCGGCACTGAAGCTTTCTTT. Amino acids: CASSIGFGTEAFF.

The gene calls are TRBV28 and TRBJ2-7, with a possible D match to TRBD2 (6 bases). Trimming shortened V by 6 bases and J by 3 bases, and 18 bases separated the two germline ends. Germline V lookup: CDR1 MDHEN, CDR2 SYDVKM. There are 15 residues in the CDR3. Written as DNA, the CDR3 is TGTGCCAGCAGGCAGCCGACTAGTGCGAACTACGAGCAGTACTTC. Translation: CASRQPTSANYEQYF.

This clone was seen more than once but under ten times. V is TRBV2 and J is TRBJ2-5; unclear D gene. V lost 4 bases and J 3 bases, leaving 9 bases between the germline ends. CDR1 and CDR2 (germline): SNHLY, FYNNEI. This CDR3 region has 13 residues. As DNA, the CDR3 is TGTGCCAGCAGTGGGCCGGGTAAAGAGACCCAGTACTTC. Encoded protein: CASSGPGKETQYF.

The chain combines TRBV9 with TRBJ2-1, with D tentatively TRBD1 (6 bases). CDR1 SGDLS and CDR2 YYNGEE come from the germline V gene. Between the trimmed V and J ends, which lost 4 bases and 1 base, there was a span of 12 bases. The CDR3 is 15 amino acids. The chain's CDR3 is CASSPDGTSYNEQFF. The CDR3 bases are TGTGCCAGCAGCCCCGACGGGACATCCTACAATGAGCAGTTCTTC.

The rearrangement uses TRBV6-6 and TRBJ2-5, with 10 bases aligning to TRBD1. Unmatched junction bases numbered 9, after V lost 6 bases and J lost 5 bases. There are 15 residues in the CDR3. The germline CDR1 and CDR2 sequences are MNHNY and SVGAGI (reference sequence). The CDR3 DNA reads TGTGCCAGCAGCCTGCCGGGGACAGGGGCCGAGACCCAGTACTTC. It translates to CASSLPGTGAETQYF.

This rearrangement joins TRBV2 to TRBJ2-2; 7 bases match TRBD1. The CDR3 consists of 14 residues. Germline values: CDR1 SNHLY, CDR2 FYNNEI. After removal of 3 bases from V and 4 bases from J, the junction contained 2 bases not matched to a gene. The CDR3 spells CASSDRGTTGELFF. In nucleotides, the CDR3 is TGTGCCAGCAGTGACAGGGGGACCACCGGGGAGCTGTTTTTT.

The chain recombines TRBV7-9 with TRBJ1-4, with no clear D. The germline V gene encodes CDR1 SEHNR and CDR2 FQNEAQ (reference sequence). Trimming left V 5 bases short and J 3 bases short, with 10 bases between. The length of the CDR3 is 14 residues. CDR3 coding DNA: TGTGCCAGCAGCCCCGGGGTTGCTAATGAAAAACTGTTTTTT. Protein product: CASSPGVANEKLFF.

The chain links TRBV19 to TRBJ1-1; TRBD1 matches 9 bases. With V trimmed by 6 bases and J by 1 base, 3 bases remained unmatched. The CDR3 runs 14 residues. Germline CDR1 and CDR2: LNHDA and SQIVND (reference sequence). CDR3 amino acids: CASRPQGANTEAFF. CDR3 DNA sequence: TGTGCCAGTAGACCACAGGGGGCGAACACTGAAGCTTTCTTT.

The chain couples TRBV5-1 to TRBJ2-5; maybe TRBD2 (6 bases). From germline, CDR1 is SGHRS and CDR2 YFSETQ. This CDR3 region has 14 residues. The ends were cut back, 2 bases at V and 0 bases at J, with 8 bases in the middle. This CDR3 reads CASSFGGNQETQYF. CDR3 nucleotides: TGCGCCAGCAGCTTTGGCGGGAACCAAGAGACCCAGTACTTC.

The chain uses TRBV14 and TRBJ2-7; D unresolved. Between the trimmed V and J ends, which lost 4 bases and 2 bases, there was a span of 12 bases. The CDR3 has 14 amino acids. CDR1 and CDR2 (germline): SGHDN, FVKESK. CDR3 region: CASSRHHGPYEQYF. CDR3 sequence (DNA): TGTGCCAGCAGCCGCCACCATGGGCCCTACGAGCAGTACTTC.